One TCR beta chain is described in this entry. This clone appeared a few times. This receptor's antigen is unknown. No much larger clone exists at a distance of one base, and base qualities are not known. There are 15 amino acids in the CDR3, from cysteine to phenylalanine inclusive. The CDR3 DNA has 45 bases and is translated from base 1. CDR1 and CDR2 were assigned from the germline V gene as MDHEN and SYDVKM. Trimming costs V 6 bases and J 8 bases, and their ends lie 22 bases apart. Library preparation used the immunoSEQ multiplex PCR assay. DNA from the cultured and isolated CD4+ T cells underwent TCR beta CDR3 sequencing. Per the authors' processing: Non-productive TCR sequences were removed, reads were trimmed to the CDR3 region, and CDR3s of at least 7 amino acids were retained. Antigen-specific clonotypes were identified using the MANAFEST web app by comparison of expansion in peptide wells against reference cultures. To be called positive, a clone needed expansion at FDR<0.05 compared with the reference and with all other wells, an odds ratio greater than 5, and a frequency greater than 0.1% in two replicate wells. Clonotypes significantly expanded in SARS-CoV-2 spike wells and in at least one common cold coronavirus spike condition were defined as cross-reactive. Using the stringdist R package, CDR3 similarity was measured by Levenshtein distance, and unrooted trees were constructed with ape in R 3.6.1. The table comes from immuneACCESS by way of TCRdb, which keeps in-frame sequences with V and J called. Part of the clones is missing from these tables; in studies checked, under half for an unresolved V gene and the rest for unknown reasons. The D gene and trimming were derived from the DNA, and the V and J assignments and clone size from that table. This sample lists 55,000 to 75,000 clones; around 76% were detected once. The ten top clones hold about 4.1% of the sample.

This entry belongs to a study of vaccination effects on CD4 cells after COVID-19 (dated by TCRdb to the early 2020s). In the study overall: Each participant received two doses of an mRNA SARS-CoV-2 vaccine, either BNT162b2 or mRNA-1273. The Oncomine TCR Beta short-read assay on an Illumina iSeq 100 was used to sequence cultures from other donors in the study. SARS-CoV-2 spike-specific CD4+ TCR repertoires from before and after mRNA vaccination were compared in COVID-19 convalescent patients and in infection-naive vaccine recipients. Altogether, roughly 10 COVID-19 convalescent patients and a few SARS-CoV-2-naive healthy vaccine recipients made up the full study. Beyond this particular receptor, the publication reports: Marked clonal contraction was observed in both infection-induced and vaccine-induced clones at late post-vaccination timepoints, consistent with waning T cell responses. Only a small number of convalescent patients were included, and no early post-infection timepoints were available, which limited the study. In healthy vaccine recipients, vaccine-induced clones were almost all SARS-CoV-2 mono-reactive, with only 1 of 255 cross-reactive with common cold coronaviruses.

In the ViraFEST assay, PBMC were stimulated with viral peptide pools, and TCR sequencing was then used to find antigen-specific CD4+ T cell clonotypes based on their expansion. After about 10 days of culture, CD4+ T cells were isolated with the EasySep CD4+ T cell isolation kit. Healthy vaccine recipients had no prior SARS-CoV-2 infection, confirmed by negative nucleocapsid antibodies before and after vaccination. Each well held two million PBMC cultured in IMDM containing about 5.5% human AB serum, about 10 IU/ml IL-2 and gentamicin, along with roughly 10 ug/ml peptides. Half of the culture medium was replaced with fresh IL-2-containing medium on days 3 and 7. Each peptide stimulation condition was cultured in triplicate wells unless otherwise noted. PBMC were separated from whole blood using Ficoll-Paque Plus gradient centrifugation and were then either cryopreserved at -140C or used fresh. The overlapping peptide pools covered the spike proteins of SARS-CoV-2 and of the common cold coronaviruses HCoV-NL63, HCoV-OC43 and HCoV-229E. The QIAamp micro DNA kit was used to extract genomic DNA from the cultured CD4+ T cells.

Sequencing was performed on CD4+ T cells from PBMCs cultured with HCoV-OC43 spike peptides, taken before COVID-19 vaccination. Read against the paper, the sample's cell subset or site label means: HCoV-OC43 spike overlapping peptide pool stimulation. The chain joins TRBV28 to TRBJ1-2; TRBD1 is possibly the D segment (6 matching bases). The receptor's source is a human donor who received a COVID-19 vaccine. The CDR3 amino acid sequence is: CASRPQGSGTGGYTF. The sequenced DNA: TGTGCCAGCAGACCACAGGGTTCGGGTACAGGGGGCTACACCTTC.